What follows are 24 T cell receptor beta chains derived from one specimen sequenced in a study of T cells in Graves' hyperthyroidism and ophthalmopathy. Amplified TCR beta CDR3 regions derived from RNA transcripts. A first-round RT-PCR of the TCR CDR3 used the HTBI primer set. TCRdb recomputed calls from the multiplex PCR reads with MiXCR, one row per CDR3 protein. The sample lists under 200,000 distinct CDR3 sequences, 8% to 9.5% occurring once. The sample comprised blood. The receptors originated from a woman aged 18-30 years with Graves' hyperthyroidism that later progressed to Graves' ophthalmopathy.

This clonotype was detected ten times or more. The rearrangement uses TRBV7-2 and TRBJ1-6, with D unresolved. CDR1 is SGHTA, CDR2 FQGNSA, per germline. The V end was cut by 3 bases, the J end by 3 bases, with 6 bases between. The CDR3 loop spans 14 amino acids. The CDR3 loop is CASSFRGYNSPLHF. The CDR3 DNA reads TGTGCCAGCAGCTTTCGCGGCTATAATTCACCCCTCCACTTT.

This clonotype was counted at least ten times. In DNA, the CDR3 is TGCAGTGCTAGTCAGTACATCGACAGGGGAACCGGGGAGCTGTTTTTT. Translating it yields CSASQYIDRGTGELFF. This chain uses TRBV20-1 with TRBJ2-2; TRBD1 matches 8 bases. Losses at the gene ends were 3 bases for V and 5 bases for J; bases not matched to a gene: 11. The length of the CDR3 is 16 residues. Germline V gene lookup returns CDR1 DFQATT and CDR2 SNEGSKA (reference sequence).

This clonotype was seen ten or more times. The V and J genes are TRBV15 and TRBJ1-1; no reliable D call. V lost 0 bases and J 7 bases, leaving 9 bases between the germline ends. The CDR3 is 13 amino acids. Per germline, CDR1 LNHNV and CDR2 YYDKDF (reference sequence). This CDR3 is CATSRDPGIEAFF. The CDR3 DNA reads TGTGCCACCAGCAGAGATCCCGGTATTGAAGCTTTCTTT.

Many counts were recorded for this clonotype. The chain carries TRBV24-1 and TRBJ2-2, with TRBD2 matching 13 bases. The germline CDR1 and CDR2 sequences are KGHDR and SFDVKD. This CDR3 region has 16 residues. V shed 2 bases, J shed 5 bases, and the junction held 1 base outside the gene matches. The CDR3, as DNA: TGTGCCACCAGTGATTCGACTAGCGGGAGGACCGGGGAGCTGTTTTTT. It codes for CATSDSTSGRTGELFF.

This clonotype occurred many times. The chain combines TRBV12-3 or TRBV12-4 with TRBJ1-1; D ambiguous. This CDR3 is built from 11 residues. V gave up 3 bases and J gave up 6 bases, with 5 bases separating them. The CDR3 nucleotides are TGTGCCAGCAGTTTCTCCGCTGAAGCTTTCTTT. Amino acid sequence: CASSFSAEAFF.

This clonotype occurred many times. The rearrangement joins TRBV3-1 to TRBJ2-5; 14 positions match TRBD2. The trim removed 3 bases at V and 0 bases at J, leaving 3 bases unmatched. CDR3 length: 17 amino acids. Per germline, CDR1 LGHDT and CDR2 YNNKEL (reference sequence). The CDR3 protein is CASSQGLAGEYQETQYF. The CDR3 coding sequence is TGTGCCAGCAGCCAGGGACTAGCGGGAGAGTACCAAGAGACCCAGTACTTC.

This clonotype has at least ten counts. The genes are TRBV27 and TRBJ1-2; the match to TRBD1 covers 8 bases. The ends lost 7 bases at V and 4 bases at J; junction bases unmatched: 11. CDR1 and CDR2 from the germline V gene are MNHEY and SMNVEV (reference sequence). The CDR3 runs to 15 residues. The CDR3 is CASNPGGAHSYGYTF. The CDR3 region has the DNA TGTGCCAGCAATCCAGGGGGCGCTCATAGCTATGGCTACACCTTC.

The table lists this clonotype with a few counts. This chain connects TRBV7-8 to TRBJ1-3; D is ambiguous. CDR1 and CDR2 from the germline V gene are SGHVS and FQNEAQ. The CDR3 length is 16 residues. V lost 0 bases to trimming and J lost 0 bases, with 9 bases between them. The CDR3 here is CASSLAFSSSGNTIYF. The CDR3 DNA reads TGTGCCAGCAGCTTAGCGTTCTCGAGCTCTGGAAACACCATATATTTT.

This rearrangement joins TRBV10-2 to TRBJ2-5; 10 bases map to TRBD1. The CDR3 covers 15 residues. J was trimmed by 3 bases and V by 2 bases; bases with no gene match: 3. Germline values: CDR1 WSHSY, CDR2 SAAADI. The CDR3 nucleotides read TGCGCCAGCAGTGAGGAGGGACAGGGGAAAGAGACCCAGTACTTC. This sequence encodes CASSEEGQGKETQYF.

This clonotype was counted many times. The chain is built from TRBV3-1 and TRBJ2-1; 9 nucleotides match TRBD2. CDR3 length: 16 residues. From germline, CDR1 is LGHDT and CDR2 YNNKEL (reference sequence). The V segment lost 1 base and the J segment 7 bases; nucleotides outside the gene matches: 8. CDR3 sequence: CASSQGGGRALNEQFF. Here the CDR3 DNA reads TGTGCCAGCAGCCAAGGGGGCGGGAGGGCTCTAAATGAGCAGTTCTTC.

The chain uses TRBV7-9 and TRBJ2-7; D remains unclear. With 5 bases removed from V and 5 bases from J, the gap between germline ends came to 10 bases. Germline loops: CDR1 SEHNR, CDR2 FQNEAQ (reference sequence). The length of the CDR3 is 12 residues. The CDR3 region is CASSPPAHEQYF. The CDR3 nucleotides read TGTGCCAGCAGCCCCCCGGCACACGAGCAGTACTTC.

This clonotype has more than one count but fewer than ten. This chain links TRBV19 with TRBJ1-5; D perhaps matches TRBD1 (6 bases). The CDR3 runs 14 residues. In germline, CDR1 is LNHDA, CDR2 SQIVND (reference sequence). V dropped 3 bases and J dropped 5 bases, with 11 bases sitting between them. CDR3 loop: CASSMMDSYQPQHF. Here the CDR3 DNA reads TGTGCCAGTAGTATGATGGACAGCTATCAGCCCCAGCATTTT.

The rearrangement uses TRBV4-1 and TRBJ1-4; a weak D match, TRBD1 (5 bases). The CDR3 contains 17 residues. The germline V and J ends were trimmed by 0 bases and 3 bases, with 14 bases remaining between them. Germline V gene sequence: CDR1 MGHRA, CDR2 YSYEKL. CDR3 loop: CASSQDTRGTPNEKLFF. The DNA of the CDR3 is TGCGCCAGCAGCCAAGATACACGGGGGACTCCTAATGAAAAACTGTTTTTT.

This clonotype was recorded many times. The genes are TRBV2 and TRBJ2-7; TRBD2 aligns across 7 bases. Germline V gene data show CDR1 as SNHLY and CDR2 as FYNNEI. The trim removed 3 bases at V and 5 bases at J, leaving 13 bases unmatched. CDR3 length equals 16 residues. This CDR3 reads CASSDWVREINHEQYF. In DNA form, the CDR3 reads TGTGCCAGCAGTGATTGGGTGCGGGAGATAAACCACGAGCAGTACTTC. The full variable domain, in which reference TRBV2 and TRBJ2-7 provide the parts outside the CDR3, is EPEVTQTPSHQVTQMGQEVILRCVPISNHLYFYWYRQILGQKVEFLVSFYNNEISEKSEIFDDQFSVERPDGSNFTLKIRSTKLEDSAMYFCASSDWVREINHEQYFGPGTRLTVT.

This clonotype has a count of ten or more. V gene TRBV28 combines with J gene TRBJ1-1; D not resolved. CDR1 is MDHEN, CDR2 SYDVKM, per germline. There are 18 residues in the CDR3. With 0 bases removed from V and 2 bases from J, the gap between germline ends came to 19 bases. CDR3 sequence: CASSLWDLSGRRNTEAFF. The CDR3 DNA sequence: TGTGCCAGCAGTTTATGGGACCTTTCAGGAAGGAGAAACACTGAAGCTTTCTTT.

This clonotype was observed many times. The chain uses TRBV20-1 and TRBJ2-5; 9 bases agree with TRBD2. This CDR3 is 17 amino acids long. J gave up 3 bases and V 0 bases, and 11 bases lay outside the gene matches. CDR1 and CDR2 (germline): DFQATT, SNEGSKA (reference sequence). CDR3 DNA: TGCAGTGCTAGAGATCTTTCGTGGACTAGCGCAAAAGAGACCCAGTACTTC. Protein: CSARDLSWTSAKETQYF.

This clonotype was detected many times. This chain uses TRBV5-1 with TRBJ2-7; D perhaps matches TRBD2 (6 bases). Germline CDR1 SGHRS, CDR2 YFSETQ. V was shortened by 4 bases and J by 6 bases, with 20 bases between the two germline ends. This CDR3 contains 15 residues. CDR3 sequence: CASSLRTTTGLEQYF. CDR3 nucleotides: TGCGCCAGCAGCCTACGGACTACCACGGGTCTCGAGCAGTACTTC.

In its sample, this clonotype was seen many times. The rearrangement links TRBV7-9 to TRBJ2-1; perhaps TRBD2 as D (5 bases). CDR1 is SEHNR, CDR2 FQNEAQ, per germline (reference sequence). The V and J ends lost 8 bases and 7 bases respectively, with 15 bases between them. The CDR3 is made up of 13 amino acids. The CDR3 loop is CASQEEGRNEQFF. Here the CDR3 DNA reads TGTGCCAGCCAAGAAGAGGGTCGGAATGAGCAGTTCTTC.

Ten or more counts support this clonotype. Here the CDR3 DNA reads TGTGCCAGCAGTTTCACATACGAGCAGTACTTC. It encodes CASSFTYEQYF. The chain links TRBV28 to TRBJ2-7; D is undetermined. The V end was cut by 3 bases, the J end by 4 bases, with 4 bases between. Looked up from germline, CDR1 is MDHEN and CDR2 is SYDVKM. The CDR3 contains 11 residues.

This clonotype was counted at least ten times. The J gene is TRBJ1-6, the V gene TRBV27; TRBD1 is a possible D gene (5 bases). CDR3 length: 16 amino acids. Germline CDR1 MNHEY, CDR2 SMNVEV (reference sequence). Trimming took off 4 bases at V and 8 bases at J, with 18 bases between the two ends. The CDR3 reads CASSSRATAWDSPLHF. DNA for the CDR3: TGTGCCAGCAGTTCTCGAGCGACAGCGTGGGATTCACCCCTCCACTTT.

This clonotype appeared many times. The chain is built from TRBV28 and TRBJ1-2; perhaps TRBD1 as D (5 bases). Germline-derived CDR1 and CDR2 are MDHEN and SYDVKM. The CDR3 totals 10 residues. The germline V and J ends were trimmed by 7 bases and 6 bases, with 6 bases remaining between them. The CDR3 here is CASTGNGYTF. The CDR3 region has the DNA TGTGCCAGCACAGGGAATGGCTACACCTTC.

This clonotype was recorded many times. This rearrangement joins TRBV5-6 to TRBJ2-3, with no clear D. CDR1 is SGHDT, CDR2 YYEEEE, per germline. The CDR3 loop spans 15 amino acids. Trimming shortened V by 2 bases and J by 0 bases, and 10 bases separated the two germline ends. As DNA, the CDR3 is TGTGCCAGCAGCTTCGTCGGTGATAGCACAGATACGCAGTATTTT. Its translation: CASSFVGDSTDTQYF.

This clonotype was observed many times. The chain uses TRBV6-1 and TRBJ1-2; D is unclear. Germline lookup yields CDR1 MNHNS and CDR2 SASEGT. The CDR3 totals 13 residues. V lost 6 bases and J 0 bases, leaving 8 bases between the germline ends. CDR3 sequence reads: CASRVEANYGYTF. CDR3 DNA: TGTGCCAGCAGGGTGGAGGCTAACTATGGCTACACCTTC.

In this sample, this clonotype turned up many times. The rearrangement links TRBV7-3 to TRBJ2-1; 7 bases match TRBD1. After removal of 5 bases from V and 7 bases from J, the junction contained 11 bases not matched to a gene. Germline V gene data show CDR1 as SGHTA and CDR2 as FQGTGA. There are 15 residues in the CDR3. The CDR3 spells CASSPRQGISNEQFF. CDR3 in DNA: TGTGCCAGCAGCCCCCGACAGGGAATTTCTAATGAGCAGTTCTTC.